Included here is one TCR beta chain sequence, with context. A much larger clone is a single base away; this may be a read error. Deletions cut 3 bases from V and 4 bases from J, with 10 bases between. CDR3 size: 13 residues. The germline CDR1 and CDR2 sequences are DFQATT and SNEGSKA (reference sequence). One entry per CDR3 protein results from TCRdb running MiXCR on the PCR reads. This sample carries 400,000 to 600,000 distinct CDR3 sequences, roughly 25% of them seen once, and the ten largest clones take roughly 0.77%. This entry comes from a study of molecular identifiers for immune sequencing clone quantification.

The V call is TRBV20-1, the J call TRBJ2-4; D is uncertain. The sample comprised naive CD8+ T cells from blood, with Jurkat cell RNA spiked in. Stated subset: FACS-sorted CD8+CD4-CCR7+CD45RA+ naive T cells. The TCR originated in a human donor in good health. Some libraries in this study had Jurkat cell RNA spiked in. CDR3 DNA sequence: TGCAGTGCTAGCGCCCCGACTAAAAACATTCAGTACTTC. Translation gives CSASAPTKNIQYF.